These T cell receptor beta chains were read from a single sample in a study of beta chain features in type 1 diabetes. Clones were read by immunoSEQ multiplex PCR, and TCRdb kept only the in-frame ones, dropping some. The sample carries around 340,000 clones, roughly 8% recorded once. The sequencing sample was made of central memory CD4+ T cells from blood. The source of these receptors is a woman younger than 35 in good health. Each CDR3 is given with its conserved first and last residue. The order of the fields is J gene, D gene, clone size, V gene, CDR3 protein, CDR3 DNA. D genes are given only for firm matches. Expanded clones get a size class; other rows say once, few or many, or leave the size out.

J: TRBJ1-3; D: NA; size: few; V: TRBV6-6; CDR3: CASSYRGNTIYF; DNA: TGTGCCAGCAGTTACAGGGGAAACACCATATATTTT
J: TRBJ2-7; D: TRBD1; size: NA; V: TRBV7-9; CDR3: CASSHLTGGATYEQYF; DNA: TGTGCCAGCAGCCACCTTACAGGGGGAGCTACCTACGAGCAGTACTTC
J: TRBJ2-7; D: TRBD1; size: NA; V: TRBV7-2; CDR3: CASSGTATYEQYF; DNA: TGTGCCAGCAGTGGGACAGCAACCTACGAGCAGTACTTC
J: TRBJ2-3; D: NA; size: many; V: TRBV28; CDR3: CASQGQGPSQYF; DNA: TGTGCCAGCCAAGGCCAGGGGCCCTCGCAGTATTTT
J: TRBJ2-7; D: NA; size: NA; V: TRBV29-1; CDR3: CSVEGQGEIEQYF; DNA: TGCAGCGTTGAGGGCCAGGGAGAAATCGAGCAGTACTTC
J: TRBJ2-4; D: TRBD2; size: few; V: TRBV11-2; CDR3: CASSFGTSGPLKNIQYF; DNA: TGTGCCAGCAGCTTCGGGACTAGCGGGCCTCTCAAAAACATTCAGTACTTC
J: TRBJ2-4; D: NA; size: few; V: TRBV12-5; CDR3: CARPTRETENIQYF; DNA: TGTGCTAGACCTACAAGGGAGACAGAAAACATTCAGTACTTC
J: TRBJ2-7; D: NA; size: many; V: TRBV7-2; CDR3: CASSPKGSGYSYEQYF; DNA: TGTGCCAGCAGCCCGAAGGGTAGTGGTTACTCCTACGAGCAGTACTTC
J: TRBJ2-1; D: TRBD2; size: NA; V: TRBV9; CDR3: CASSTHSGTSKPNEQFF; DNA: TGTGCCAGCAGCACCCACTCCGGGACTAGCAAGCCCAATGAGCAGTTCTTC
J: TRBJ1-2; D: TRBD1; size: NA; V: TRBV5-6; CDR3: CASSLFSRQGINGYTF; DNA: TGTGCCAGCAGCTTGTTTTCTCGACAGGGCATAAACGGCTACACCTTC
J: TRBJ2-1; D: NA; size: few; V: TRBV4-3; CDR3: CASSQDTVGNEQFF; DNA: TGCGCCAGCAGCCAAGATACCGTTGGCAATGAGCAGTTCTTC